This T cell receptor beta chain was retrieved from a study of monozygotic twins with inflammatory bowel disease (dated by TCRdb to between 2017 and 2020). About the full investigation: The complete study included approximately 28 monozygotic twin pairs: 19 IBD-discordant Danish pairs and nine German pairs, of which four were IBD-concordant and five were IBD-discordant. The search for disease-associated traits relied mainly on comparing, within discordant pairs, IBD patients with their genetically identical healthy co-twins. Each individual had, on average, about 151 000 unique TCRalpha sequences and 181 000 unique TCRbeta sequences available for analysis.

In the case of this clonotype: No cognate antigen has been identified for it.

Library preparation employed 5' RACE. The input for every TCR library was 3500 ng of total RNA. cDNA was synthesized with SMARTScribe reverse transcriptase in eight separate reactions per sample. During cDNA synthesis, unique molecular identifiers containing a 6-nucleotide sample barcode were introduced by template switching. Two nested PCRs of around 15 and 10 cycles amplified the TCRalpha and TCRbeta cDNA, and bead purification followed each PCR. Before amplification, the cDNA was treated with uracil DNA-glycosylase and purified using the QIAquick PCR purification kit. The second PCR added Illumina TruSeq-compatible adapters along with sample-specific barcodes. Library quality and concentration were checked on TapeStation and Qubit, and libraries were pooled at around 5 ng each. Sequencing of pooled libraries was carried out on an Illumina HiSeq2500 single-index Rapid Run using 2 x 100 bp reads and custom sequencing primers. The authors' analysis ran thus. MiGEC version 1.2.6 was used for UMI-based consensus assembly, which corrected PCR and sequencing errors. MiXCR version 2.1.1 was used to carry out V(D)J alignment, clonotype assembly and CDR3 extraction. Normalisation of gene usage, clonotype sharing and MAIT/NKT TCR abundance was achieved by analysing the top 1000, 10 000 and 20 000 clonotypes per sample. Diversity was computed as the inverse Simpson index with the vegan R package after downsampling to 27 000 UMIs. Statistical testing used paired Mann-Whitney U tests on the discordant twin pairs and applied Benjamini-Hochberg correction for multiple testing. One entry per CDR3 protein sequence results from the TCRdb reprocessing of the reads, with DNA left out. The V and J calls follow TCRdb's processing rather than the paper's. The table for this sample lists 150,000 to 200,000 distinct CDR3 sequences. The top ten hold 7.4% of the sample.

An approximately 2.3 ml peripheral blood sample was drawn into PAXgene tubes per donor and stored at -80°C. Without any T cell sorting, total RNA was extracted from whole blood using the PAXgene blood miRNA kit on an automated QIAcube. Peripheral blood from monozygotic twin pairs concordant or discordant for inflammatory bowel disease was subjected to deep TCRalpha and TCRbeta repertoire profiling with unique molecular barcoding. For every twin pair, smoking habits were documented, and each individual was categorised as a current, former or never smoker. The CDR3 has 12 amino acids, counting the end cysteine and phenylalanine. A DNA sequence was not provided. CDR1 and CDR2 (SQVTM, ANQGSEA) derive from the germline V gene. Points the paper makes about the study in general: IBD patients had lower TCRbeta repertoire diversity, measured by the inverse Simpson index, than their healthy co-twins. The analysis was unable to tell apart different T cell subtypes. No difference in repertoire similarity was observed between concordant and discordant twins, possibly owing to limited statistical power. Fewer clonotypes were shared with other individuals by IBD patients than by healthy twins, most markedly in patients showing signs of disease activity. Background noise and inter-individual variability may have been introduced into the repertoires by the differing immunosuppressive treatments among patients. No single strong signal or clonotype linked to IBD turned up in the results, so the idea that one exists was not supported.

The chain couples TRBV29-1 to TRBJ2-7. This receptor was obtained from a human donor with ulcerative colitis or Crohn's disease, or a healthy co-twin of an affected twin (not recorded which). Input material: blood. The CDR3 sequence is CSVEDLRYEQYF.